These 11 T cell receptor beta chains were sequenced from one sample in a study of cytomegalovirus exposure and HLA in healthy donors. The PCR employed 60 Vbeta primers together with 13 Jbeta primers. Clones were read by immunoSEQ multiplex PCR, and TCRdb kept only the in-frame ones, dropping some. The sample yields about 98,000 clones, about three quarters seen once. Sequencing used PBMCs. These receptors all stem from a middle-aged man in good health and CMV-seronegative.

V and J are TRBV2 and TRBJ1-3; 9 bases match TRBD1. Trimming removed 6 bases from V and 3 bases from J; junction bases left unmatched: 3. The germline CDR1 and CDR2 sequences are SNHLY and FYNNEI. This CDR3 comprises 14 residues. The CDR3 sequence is CASRGTGSGNTIYF. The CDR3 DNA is TGTGCCAGCAGAGGGACAGGGAGTGGAAACACCATATATTTT.

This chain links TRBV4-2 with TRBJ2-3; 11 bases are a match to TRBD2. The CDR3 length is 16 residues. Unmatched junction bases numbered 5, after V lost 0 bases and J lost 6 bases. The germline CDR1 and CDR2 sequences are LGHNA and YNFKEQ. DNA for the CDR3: TGTGCCAGCAGCCAAGAAACTAGCGGGGGCTGGGATACGCAGTATTTT. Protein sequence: CASSQETSGGWDTQYF.

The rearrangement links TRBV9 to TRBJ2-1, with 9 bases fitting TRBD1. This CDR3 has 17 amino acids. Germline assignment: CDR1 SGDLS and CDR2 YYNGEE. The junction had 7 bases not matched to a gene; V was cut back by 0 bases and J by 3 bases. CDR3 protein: CASSVEDRGELYNEQFF. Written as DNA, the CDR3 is TGTGCCAGCAGCGTAGAGGACAGGGGTGAGCTCTACAATGAGCAGTTCTTC.

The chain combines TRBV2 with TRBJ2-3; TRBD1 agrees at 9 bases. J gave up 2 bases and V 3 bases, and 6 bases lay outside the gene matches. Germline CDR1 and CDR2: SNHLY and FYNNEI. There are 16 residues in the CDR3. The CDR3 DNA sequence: TGTGCCAGCAGTGATGTAGGACAGGGGCCCACAGATACGCAGTATTTT. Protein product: CASSDVGQGPTDTQYF.

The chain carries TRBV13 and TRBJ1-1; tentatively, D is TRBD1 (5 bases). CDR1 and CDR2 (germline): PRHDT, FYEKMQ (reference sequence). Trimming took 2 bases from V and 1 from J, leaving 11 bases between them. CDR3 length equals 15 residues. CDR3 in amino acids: CASSLFGAKNTEAFF. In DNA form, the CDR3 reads TGTGCCAGCAGCTTATTTGGGGCCAAGAACACTGAAGCTTTCTTT.

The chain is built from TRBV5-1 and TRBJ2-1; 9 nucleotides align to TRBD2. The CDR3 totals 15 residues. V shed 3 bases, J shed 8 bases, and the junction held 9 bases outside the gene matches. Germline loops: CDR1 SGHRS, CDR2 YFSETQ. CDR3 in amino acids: CASSSDGTSSDEQFF. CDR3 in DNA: TGCGCCAGCAGCTCTGACGGGACTAGCAGCGATGAGCAGTTCTTC.

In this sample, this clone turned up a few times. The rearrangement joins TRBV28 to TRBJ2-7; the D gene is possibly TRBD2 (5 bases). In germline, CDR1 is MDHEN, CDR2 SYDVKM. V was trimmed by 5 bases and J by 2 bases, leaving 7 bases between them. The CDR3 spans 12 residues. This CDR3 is CASSPGTYEQYF. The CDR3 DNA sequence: TGTGCCAGCAGTCCGGGAACCTACGAGCAGTACTTC. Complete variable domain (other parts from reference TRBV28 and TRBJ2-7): DVKVTQSSRYLVKRTGEKVFLECVQDMDHENMFWYRQDPGLGLRLIYFSYDVKMKEKGDIPEGYSVSREKKERFSLILESASTNQTSMYLCASSPGTYEQYFGPGTRLTVT.

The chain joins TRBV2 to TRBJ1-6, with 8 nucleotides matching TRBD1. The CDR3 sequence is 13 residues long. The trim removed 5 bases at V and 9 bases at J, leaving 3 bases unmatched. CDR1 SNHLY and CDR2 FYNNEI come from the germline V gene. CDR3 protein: CASSQQGGSPLHF. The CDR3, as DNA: TGTGCCAGCAGTCAACAGGGGGGTTCACCCCTCCACTTT.

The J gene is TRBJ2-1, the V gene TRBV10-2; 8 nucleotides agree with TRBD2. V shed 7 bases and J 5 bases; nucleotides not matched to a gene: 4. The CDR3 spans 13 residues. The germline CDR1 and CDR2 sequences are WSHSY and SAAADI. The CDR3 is CASKRGSNNEQFF. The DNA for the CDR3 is TGCGCCAGCAAGCGGGGGTCGAACAATGAGCAGTTCTTC.

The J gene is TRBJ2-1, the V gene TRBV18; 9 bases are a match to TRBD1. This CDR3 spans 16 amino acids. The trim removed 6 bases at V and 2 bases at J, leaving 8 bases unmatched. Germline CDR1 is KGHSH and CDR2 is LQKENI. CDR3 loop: CASSTGTGNTYNEQFF. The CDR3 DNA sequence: TGTGCCAGCTCCACAGGGACAGGGAACACCTACAATGAGCAGTTCTTC.

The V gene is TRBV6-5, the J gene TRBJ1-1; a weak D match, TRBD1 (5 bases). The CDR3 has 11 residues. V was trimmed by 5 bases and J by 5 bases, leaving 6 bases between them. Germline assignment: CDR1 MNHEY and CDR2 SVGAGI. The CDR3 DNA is TGTGCCAGCAGTCGGGGGACTGAAGCTTTCTTT. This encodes CASSRGTEAFF.